This T cell receptor (beta chain) came from a study of shared clonotypes between healthy human individuals. General study points: On the whole, naive subsets had larger estimated richness than memory subsets had.

From germline, CDR1 is MDHEN and CDR2 SYDVKM. The germline V and J ends were trimmed by 8 bases and 5 bases, with 16 bases remaining between them. The CDR3 length is 15 residues. About this clone: Antigen specificity is unknown.

Some clones are missing from TCRdb's copy, which holds only in-frame ones; the method was immunoSEQ multiplex PCR. The sample gives around 980,000 clones, approximately 78% of which show up once; 0.5% to 0.65% is in the top ten. The chain uses TRBV28 and TRBJ1-6; TRBD1 might be the D (6 bases). Sequencing was done on a sample of memory CD4+ T cells from PBMCs. Subset here: CD45RA-negative fraction. The TCR originated in a man aged 18-30 years in good health. Some clones in this sample may be carry-over from other donors' samples. CDR3 in amino acids: CASYIRGANNSPLHF. In nucleotides, the CDR3 is TGTGCCAGCTACATCCGGGGGGCTAATAATTCACCCCTCCACTTT.